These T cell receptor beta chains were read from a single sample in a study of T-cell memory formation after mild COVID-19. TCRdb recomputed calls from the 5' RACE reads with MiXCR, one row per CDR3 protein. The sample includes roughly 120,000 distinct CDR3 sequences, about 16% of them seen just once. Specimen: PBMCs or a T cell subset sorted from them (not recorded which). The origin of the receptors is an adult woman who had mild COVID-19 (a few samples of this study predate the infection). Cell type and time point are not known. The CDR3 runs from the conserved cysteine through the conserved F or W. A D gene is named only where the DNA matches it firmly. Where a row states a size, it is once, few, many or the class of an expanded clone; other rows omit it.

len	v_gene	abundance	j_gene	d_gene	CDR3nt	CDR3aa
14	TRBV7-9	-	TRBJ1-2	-	TGTGCCAGCGACTATGGGCCCCTGAACTATGGCTACACCTTC	CASDYGPLNYGYTF
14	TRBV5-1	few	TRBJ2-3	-	TGCGCCAGCAGCTTCTCCCCCGAGGGGATTACGCAGTATTTT	CASSFSPEGITQYF
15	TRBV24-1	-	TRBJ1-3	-	TGTGCCACCAGTGATCCGGGAGTAGAAGGAAACACCATATATTTT	CATSDPGVEGNTIYF
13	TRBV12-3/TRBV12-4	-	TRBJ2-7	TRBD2	TGTGCCAGCAGTTCCGGGACTAGCTACGAGCAGTACTTC	CASSSGTSYEQYF
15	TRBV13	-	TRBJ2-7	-	TGTGCCAGCAGCTCGACGCGGGGAGATTTGCACGAGCAGTACTTC	CASSSTRGDLHEQYF
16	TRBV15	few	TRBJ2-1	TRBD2	TGTGCCACCAGCAGAGCGGCGGGAGCGCCGCACAATGAGCAGTTCTTC	CATSRAAGAPHNEQFF
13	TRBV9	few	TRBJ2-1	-	TGTGCCAGCAGCGTATACGGGGACAATGAGCAGTTCTTC	CASSVYGDNEQFF
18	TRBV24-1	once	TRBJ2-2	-	TGTGCCACCAGTGATTTGTATGGGGGAGCACCGGGGACCGGGGAGCTGTTTTTT	CATSDLYGGAPGTGELFF
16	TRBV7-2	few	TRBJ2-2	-	TGTGCCAGCAGCCAGAAGGGGAAACTGAACACCGGGGAGCTGTTTTTT	CASSQKGKLNTGELFF
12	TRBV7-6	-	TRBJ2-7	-	TGTGCCAGCAGCTTAGTGGTTGATGAGCAGTACTTC	CASSLVVDEQYF
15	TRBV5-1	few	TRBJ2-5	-	TGCGCCAGCAGCTTGTTGATGGGCCCCGGGGAGACCCAGTACTTC	CASSLLMGPGETQYF
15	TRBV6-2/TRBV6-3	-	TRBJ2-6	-	TGTGCCAGCAGCCTCGACATCTCTGGGGCCAACGTCCTGACTTTC	CASSLDISGANVLTF
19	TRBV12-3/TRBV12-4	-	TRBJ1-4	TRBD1	TGTGCCAGCACCCTGCGGGACAGGGTGCTGGGGTCAACTAATGAAAAACTGTTTTTT	CASTLRDRVLGSTNEKLFF
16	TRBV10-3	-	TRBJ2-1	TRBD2	TGTGCCATCAGTGAGGGGACTAGCGGGACACTCCATGAGCAGTTCTTC	CAISEGTSGTLHEQFF
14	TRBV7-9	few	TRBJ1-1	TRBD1	TGTGCCAGCAGTCCCGGGACAGGGTCTTTTGAAGCTTTCTTT	CASSPGTGSFEAFF
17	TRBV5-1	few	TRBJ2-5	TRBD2	TGCGCCAGCAGCTTGGGAGCTAGCGGGGGTCTAGAAGAGACCCAGTACTTC	CASSLGASGGLEETQYF
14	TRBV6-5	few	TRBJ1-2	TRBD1	TGTGCCAGCAGTTACGGGCCAGGGGGCGGGGGCTACACCTTC	CASSYGPGGGGYTF
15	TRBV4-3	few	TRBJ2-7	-	TGCGCCAGCAGCCAAGAAAGGGACTTCTCCTACGAGCAGTACTTC	CASSQERDFSYEQYF
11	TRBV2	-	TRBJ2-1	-	TGTGCCAGCAGCTTAAAGTATGAGCAGTTCTTC	CASSLKYEQFF
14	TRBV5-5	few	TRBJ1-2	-	TGTGCCAGCAGCTCTAGGACCGGTTTTTATGGCTACACCTTC	CASSSRTGFYGYTF
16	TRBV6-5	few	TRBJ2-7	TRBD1	TGTGCCAGCAGTTACCGGGGGACAGGGAAGCGGCACGAGCAGTACTTC	CASSYRGTGKRHEQYF
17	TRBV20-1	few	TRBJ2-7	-	TGCAGTGCTAGAGACCCCTTCCCGGACCCCCTGCTTTACGAGCAGTACTTC	CSARDPFPDPLLYEQYF
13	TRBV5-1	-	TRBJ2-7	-	TGCGCCAGCAGGGGGGAAGGCGGAGAGGAGCAGTACTTC	CASRGEGGEEQYF
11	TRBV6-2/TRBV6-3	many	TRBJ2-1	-	TGTGCCAGCAGTTACTCTGGAGAGCAGTTCTTC	CASSYSGEQFF
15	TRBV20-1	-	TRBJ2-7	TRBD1	TGCAGTGCTAGAGCGGGACAGGGAGTTCCCTACGAGCAGTACTTC	CSARAGQGVPYEQYF
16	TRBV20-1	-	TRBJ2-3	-	TGCAGTGCTAGGCCTACCGGGGACGTTGGCACAGATACGCAGTATTTT	CSARPTGDVGTDTQYF
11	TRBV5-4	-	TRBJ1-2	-	TGTGCCAGCAGCTACAACTATGGCTACACCTTC	CASSYNYGYTF
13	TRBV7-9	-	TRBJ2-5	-	TGTGCCAGCAGCTCGAGATTCCAAGAGACCCAGTACTTC	CASSSRFQETQYF
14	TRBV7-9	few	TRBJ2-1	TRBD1	TGTGCCAGCAGCCCATTGACAGGGTTCAATGAGCAGTTCTTC	CASSPLTGFNEQFF
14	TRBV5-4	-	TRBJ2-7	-	TGTGCCAGCAGCTCCCGGCAGGGGTCCTACGAGCAGTACTTC	CASSSRQGSYEQYF
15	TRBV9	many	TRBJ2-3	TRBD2	TGTGCCAGCAGCGCAAGCGGGGGGAGCACAGATACGCAGTATTTT	CASSASGGSTDTQYF
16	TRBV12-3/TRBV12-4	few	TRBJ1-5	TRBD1	TGTGCCAGCAGTAGCGGGGACAGTTCCTCGAATCAGCCCCAGCATTTT	CASSSGDSSSNQPQHF